The 19 T cell receptor beta chains below were found in one sample sequenced in a study of CXCR3-negative and CXCR3-positive naive CD8 T cells. UMI-tagged TRB cDNA libraries were built via 5' RACE. From its re-call of the 5' RACE reads, TCRdb lists each CDR3 protein once, without DNA. The sample is made up of roughly 89,000 distinct CDR3 sequences, and the top ten hold about 1% of it. Material: naive CXCR3- CD8+ T cells from blood. Subset defined: CD45RO-CCR7+CD27+CD95- naive CD8+ T cells lacking CXCR3 (TNR3-). These receptors were obtained from a human donor in good health. Some clones in this sample may be carry-over from other donors' samples.

This chain uses TRBV4-1 with TRBJ1-1; TCRdb lists TRBD1, though no DNA is available to test this call. The CDR3 spans 17 residues. Germline-derived CDR1 and CDR2 are MGHRA and YSYEKL. The CDR3: CASSQGGRGQMNTEAFF.

The rearrangement uses TRBV13 and TRBJ2-3; the D gene TCRdb calls, TRBD1, cannot be checked with no DNA. CDR3 length: 16 residues. Germline lookup yields CDR1 PRHDT and CDR2 FYEKMQ (reference sequence). The CDR3 spells CASSSERTGNTDTQYF.

J is TRBJ2-6 and V is TRBV9. The length of the CDR3 is 14 residues. The germline V gene encodes CDR1 SGDLS and CDR2 YYNGEE. The CDR3 sequence: CASSKSAGANVLTF.

The rearrangement joins TRBV4-1 to TRBJ1-1. Germline CDR1 MGHRA, CDR2 YSYEKL. There are 16 residues in the CDR3. The CDR3 region is CASSQDLRAENTEAFF.

This chain uses TRBV28 with TRBJ1-1; TCRdb calls TRBD1, which cannot be checked without DNA. The CDR3 contains 16 residues. The germline CDR1 and CDR2 sequences are MDHEN and SYDVKM. CDR3: CASSWGDREFITEAFF.

The rearrangement links TRBV3-1 to TRBJ2-3; TCRdb gives TRBD1 as the D gene, but with no DNA this cannot be confirmed. The CDR3 has 19 residues. CDR1 is LGHDT, CDR2 YNNKEL, per germline (reference sequence). CDR3 loop: CASSQDPPSAGPYTDTQYF.

The chain carries TRBV5-1 and TRBJ2-7; the D gene TCRdb calls, TRBD2, cannot be checked with no DNA. Germline lookup yields CDR1 SGHRS and CDR2 YFSETQ. CDR3 size: 15 residues. The CDR3 region is CASSLSTSGGPEQYF. Full variable domain (outside the CDR3, taken from reference TRBV5-1 and TRBJ2-7): KAGVTQTPRYLIKTRGQQVTLSCSPISGHRSVSWYQQTPGQGLQFLFEYFSETQRNKGNFPGRFSGRQFSNSRSEMNVSTLELGDSALYLCASSLSTSGGPEQYFGPGTRLTVT.

The V gene is TRBV6-5, the J gene TRBJ1-1. Germline CDR1 reads MNHEY; CDR2 reads SVGAGI. The CDR3 sequence is 14 residues long. The CDR3 protein is CASSCKQMNTEAFF.

The CDR3: CASSSELGVYTQYF. This chain joins TRBV13 and TRBJ2-3; checking the TCRdb D call of TRBD2 is not possible without DNA. The germline CDR1 and CDR2 sequences are PRHDT and FYEKMQ (reference sequence). CDR3 length: 14 residues. Combining the CDR3 with reference TRBV13 and TRBJ2-3 gives the whole variable domain AAGVIQSPRHLIKEKRETATLKCYPIPRHDTVYWYQQGPGQDPQFLISFYEKMQSDKGSIPDRFSAQQFSDYHSELNMSSLELGDSALYFCASSSELGVYTQYFGPGTRLTVL.

This chain joins TRBV29-1 and TRBJ2-1; TCRdb's D call, TRBD2, is unchecked because there is no DNA. The CDR3 contains 13 residues. Germline-derived CDR1 and CDR2 are SQVTM and ANQGSEA. The CDR3 is CSVYRETLNEQFF.

The chain combines TRBV14 with TRBJ2-2; the D gene TCRdb calls, TRBD2, cannot be checked with no DNA. The CDR3 length is 16 residues. Germline V CDR1 and CDR2: SGHDN, FVKESK. CDR3 sequence reads: CASSPWAAGFPGELFF. The whole variable domain, filled in from reference TRBV14 and TRBJ2-2, reads EAGVTQFPSHSVIEKGQTVTLRCDPISGHDNLYWYRRVMGKEIKFLLHFVKESKQDESGMPNNRFLAERTGGTYSTLKVQPAELEDSGVYFCASSPWAAGFPGELFFGEGSRLTVL.

The gene calls are TRBV29-1 and TRBJ1-2; the TRBD1 assignment by TCRdb is unverifiable without DNA. The germline V gene has CDR1 SQVTM and CDR2 ANQGSEA. The CDR3 is made up of 12 amino acids. CDR3 sequence: CSVVVPNYGYTF.

The J gene is TRBJ1-1, the V gene TRBV5-1. The CDR3 runs 14 residues. Germline CDR1 SGHRS, CDR2 YFSETQ. CDR3: CASSLRDTYTEAFF.

J is TRBJ2-5 and V is TRBV6-5; TCRdb reports TRBD2, a call that lacks DNA to check it against. Germline assignment: CDR1 MNHEY and CDR2 SVGAGI. CDR3 size: 15 residues. CDR3 loop: CASSFTSGGRETQYF.

The chain links TRBV7-3 to TRBJ2-3; the D gene TCRdb calls, TRBD1, cannot be checked with no DNA. Germline V gives CDR1 SGHTA, CDR2 FQGTGA. This CDR3 region has 14 residues. The CDR3 sequence is CASNPQGGTDTQYF.

The gene calls are TRBV29-1 and TRBJ2-7; the TCRdb call, TRBD1, lacks DNA for checking. The CDR3 spans 13 residues. From germline, CDR1 is SQVTM and CDR2 ANQGSEA. CDR3 sequence reads: CSVGSVARHGEYF.

The V call is TRBV11-2, the J call TRBJ2-1; TCRdb proposes TRBD1, but this gene call is untestable without DNA. This CDR3 is built from 15 residues. Germline V gene lookup returns CDR1 SGHAT and CDR2 FQNNGV. CDR3 loop: CASSLWTGSYNEQFF.

This rearrangement joins TRBV29-1 to TRBJ2-7; TCRdb's assignment of TRBD1 cannot be checked, as there is no DNA. Germline CDR1 is SQVTM and CDR2 is ANQGSEA. The CDR3 has 16 amino acids. CDR3 sequence: CSVGTGAEYYGYEQYF.

The chain uses TRBV20-1 and TRBJ2-3. Germline V lookup: CDR1 DFQATT, CDR2 SNEGSKA (reference sequence). This CDR3 comprises 12 residues. The CDR3 loop is CSATTSTDTQYF.